The present T cell receptor beta chain was sequenced within a study of regulatory T cells in long-lasting Graves disease. Study summary: Those Graves' patients who were newly diagnosed had been on antithyroid drugs under 3 months.

This clonotype occurred many times. The V gene lost 8 bases and the J gene lost 0 bases, with 20 bases spanning the gap. Germline V CDR1 and CDR2: SNHLY, FYNNEI. There are 18 residues in the CDR3. Indicated time point: newly diagnosed GD, antithyroid drugs for less than 3 months. Making the TCR library involved RNA that had been extracted from PBMCs. For TCR beta, libraries came from iRepertoire HTBI primers and Arm-PCR of CDR3 regions. In the study's own analysis: Identified across the samples were fewer than 70 TRBV segments and over twelve TRBJ segments. Each CDR3 protein is one row after TCRdb ran MiXCR on the multiplex PCR reads. The V and J calls and clone size come from TCRdb's table, not from the authors' own analysis. Among 560,000 or so distinct CDR3 sequences listed, about 16% were seen once. These data are also associated with another study on T cells in Graves' hyperthyroidism and ophthalmopathy. That paper states: Patients showing uncontrolled infection, other autoimmune disease, pregnancy or lactation were ineligible.

This sequence originates from a man aged 18-30 years with Graves disease. The sequenced sample was peripheral blood mononuclear cells (PBMCs), obtained at new diagnosis, from a patient treated with antithyroid drugs. The V call is TRBV2, the J call TRBJ2-6; D might be TRBD2 (6 bases). CDR3 DNA: TGTGCCAGCCGGGGGAGTGCAGGACCGTCCTCTGGGGCCAACGTCCTGACTTTC. Translation: CASRGSAGPSSGANVLTF.